The present T cell receptor beta chain was sequenced within a study of blood T cells in healthy people across ages (dated by TCRdb to the mid-2010s). Describing the broader study: In model experiments, template switching captured about one uniquely barcoded TCR beta cDNA molecule for every two T cells. Age-related changes in TCR beta repertoire diversity were measured in the study by deep sequencing normalized with unique cDNA molecular identifiers. Four age groups were formed from the donors: young (average about 15 years), middle-aged (approximately 40), aged (approximately 60) and long-lived (around 80). The study analyzed two additional independent replicas of 1 million unique cDNA reads from the same blood draw for two donors, one aged 18 to 30 and one aged 80 or older. To avoid experimental bias, donors of different ages were randomly spread across the sequencing lanes. General study outcomes and caveats: A strong correlation was found between observed TCR beta diversity and the percentage of naive T cells measured by flow cytometry. Compared with the aged group, more naive CD4+ T cells, fewer expanded clones and increased TCR diversity were shown by the long-lived group, suggesting age selection. As age increased, observed TCR beta diversity per million T cells dropped in a roughly linear way, and a significant reduction was already evident by age about 40. Estimates of total diversity based on one million sequenced T cells were regarded as lower bounds and as underestimates. Because profiling used bulk unsorted PBMCs, naive and antigen-experienced compartments could not be compared conclusively. Donor CMV infection status was unknown, potentially confounding age-related changes in expanded clonotypes.

The donors were 40 or so Caucasian individuals from Russia, aged roughly 6 to 100 years, who were systemically healthy. Approximately 9.3 milliliters of peripheral blood were drawn from each donor into EDTA-treated Vacutainer tubes. Ficoll-Paque density-gradient centrifugation was used to isolate PBMCs, with at least 7 million per sample. Trizol reagent was used to extract total RNA from the PBMCs, yielding at least 5 micrograms per sample. Naive CD45RAhigh/CD27high T cell percentages were measured by flow cytometry on a PBMC aliquot from every donor. V trim: 2 bases; J trim: 2 bases; unmatched bases: 13. Inclusive of the bounding cysteine and phenylalanine, the CDR3 is 19 residues long. Only the CDR3 DNA stays, 57 bases, in frame from base 1. CDR1 and CDR2 were assigned from the germline V gene as SGDLS and YYNGEE. The method behind the library was 5' RACE. Sequencing used an Illumina HiSeq 2500. The second PCR ran for roughly 7 to 12 cycles and used a J-beta primer mix along with a sample-barcoded 5' primer. A unique molecular identifier was introduced onto each TCR beta cDNA molecule by a template-switch 5' adaptor carrying 12 random nucleotides. Each sample yielded at least 3 million CDR3-containing paired-end reads. First-strand cDNA synthesis was performed from all RNA using the Mint cDNA synthesis kit, with priming by a TRBC-specific oligonucleotide. All cDNA was treated with uracil-DNA glycosylase and then went through a first 18-cycle PCR with the universal primers M1SS and BC2_uni_R. The paper's processing steps were these. For normalization, 1 million high-quality reads were randomly selected from each sample, with every read carrying a distinct molecular identifier. Reads with shared molecular identifiers were discarded instead of being binned into consensus sequences. MiTCR, set to a Q25 quality threshold and the strictest error-elimination algorithm, was used for CDR3 identification, clonotype clustering and error correction. A nonparametric unseen species model with Euler transformation was used to estimate a lower bound on total TCR beta diversity. TCRdb trimmed the raw reads at Q25, called clones with MiXCR and kept productive beta chains. Rows matching on CDR3 protein sequence are summarized as one entry with the most common DNA and genes. TCRdb, not the original authors, processed these V and J calls. This sample is represented by more than 500,000 distinct CDR3 sequences; approximately 25% of them were singletons. Approximately 17% of the sample is in the top ten clones.

This clonotype has a handful of counts. It lacks a known antigen. Per-base qualities were not stored, and no clone one base away is much larger. The chain employs TRBV9 and TRBJ2-6; 7 of the junction bases match TRBD2. The sequence was obtained from a woman aged 70-85 years in good health. Sequencing was done on a sample of blood. The DNA sequence is given as TGTGCCAGCAGCGTGTCGAGCGGGGCTTTCTTCCCTGGGGCCAACGTCCTGACTTTC. Its product reads: CASSVSSGAFFPGANVLTF.